The source of this T cell receptor (beta chain) is a study of shared clonotypes between healthy human individuals. Background on the study: Donor ages ranged 18 to 49 years: a couple of women, a few men.

V lost 6 bases, J lost 5 bases, and 8 bases stayed unmatched. Germline lookup yields CDR1 MNHNS and CDR2 SASEGT. This CDR3 region has 15 residues. Here immunoSEQ multiplex PCR was the method, and the copy in TCRdb shows in-frame clones only, minus some. Of millions of clones listed, 90% to 95% are singletons. This chain connects TRBV6-1 to TRBJ2-2; 8 bases map to TRBD1. This TCR came from a man between 18 and 35 years old in good health. The specimen was naive CD4+ T cells sorted from blood. The subset denotes: CD45RA+ positively selected. The CDR3 loop reads CASSPRTGWTGELFF. CDR3 nucleotide sequence: TGTGCCAGCAGCCCCAGGACAGGGTGGACCGGGGAGCTGTTTTTT.